The clone carrying this T cell receptor (beta chain) came up many times. Its specificity is unknown. Fresh peripheral blood, 10 ml, yielded the PBMCs. Regions amplified from RNA transcripts were the TCR beta CDR3 regions. HTBI primers were employed in a first-round RT-PCR of the TCR CDR3. TCRdb ran MiXCR on the multiplex PCR reads and lists one entry per CDR3 protein. Among 390,000 or so distinct CDR3 sequences, about 14% were seen once, and the ten largest hold around 14%. This specimen belongs to a study of T cells in Graves' hyperthyroidism and ophthalmopathy. Findings and caveats of the study: Ophthalmopathy and stable hyperthyroidism were separated by a 13 V-J model. In validation, the model predicted ophthalmopathy. These predictions came a median about 6.5 months before onset. Clonotypes that were expanded in thyroid above 0.001 mostly appeared in blood too.

This CDR3 spans 14 amino acids. V was clipped by 2 bases and J by 7 bases, with 9 bases between them. Germline V gives CDR1 WNHNN, CDR2 SYGVQD (reference sequence). Sequenced input: blood. V gene TRBV10-1 combines with J gene TRBJ1-6; D uncertain. This sequence originates from a man in his late teens or twenties with Graves' ophthalmopathy. This CDR3 reads CASSEKVLNSPLHF. The CDR3 nucleotides are TGCGCCAGCAGTGAGAAGGTTTTGAATTCACCCCTCCACTTT.